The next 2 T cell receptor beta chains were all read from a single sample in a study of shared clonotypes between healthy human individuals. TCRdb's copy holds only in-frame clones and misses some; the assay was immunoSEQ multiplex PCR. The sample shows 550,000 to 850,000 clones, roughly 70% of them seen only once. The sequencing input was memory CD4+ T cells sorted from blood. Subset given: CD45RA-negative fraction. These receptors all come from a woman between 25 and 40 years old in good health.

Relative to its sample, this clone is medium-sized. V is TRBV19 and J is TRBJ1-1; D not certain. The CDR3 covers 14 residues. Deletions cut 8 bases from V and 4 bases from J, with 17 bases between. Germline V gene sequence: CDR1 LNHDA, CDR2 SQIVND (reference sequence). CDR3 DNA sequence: TGTGCCAGTTCGCCCCCGGGCACAGTCACTGAAGCTTTCTTT. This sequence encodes CASSPPGTVTEAFF.

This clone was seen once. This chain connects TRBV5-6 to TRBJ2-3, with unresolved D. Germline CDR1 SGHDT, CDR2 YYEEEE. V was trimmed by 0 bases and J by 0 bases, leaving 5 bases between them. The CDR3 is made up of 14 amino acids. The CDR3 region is CASSLGMSTDTQYF. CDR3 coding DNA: TGTGCCAGCAGCTTGGGGATGAGCACAGATACGCAGTATTTT.